This T cell receptor (beta chain) comes out of a study of cytomegalovirus exposure and HLA in healthy donors listed by TCRdb under 2017. With regard to the full study: An earlier analysis of some 620 of the donors reported 250 to 350 Gb of sequence data and 117 million unique TCR beta sequences obtained from around 190 million T cells. Both class I and class II loci were covered by HLA typing, at four-digit resolution. A later analysis re-analyzed previously published TCR beta repertoires from approximately 700 donors and added high-resolution HLA genotyping to study TCR occurrence patterns. Along with the approximately 700-subject first cohort, a separate validation cohort of over 90 different subjects was used. The study was designed to test whether signatures of past pathogen exposure could be identified by cataloging public T cell receptors. About five DR-DQ haplotypes were treated as single units for association and clustering because of strong linkage in the cohort. The later analysis used no new phenotypic data to find candidate immune exposures, relying instead on TCR beta sequences and their occurrence across donors. The genetic ancestry cluster associated with self-reported Caucasian donors included roughly four fifths of the 398 genotyped donors. Every repertoire in the discovery cohort had been generated on one and the same sequencing platform. An early release that covered more than 550 HLA-typed donors contained approximately 300 gigabases of sequencing data and 70 million to 100 million unique TCR sequences. The study profiled the T cell repertoires of around 700 subjects by immunosequencing and related them to cytomegalovirus serostatus. A later genetic analysis used genome-wide SNP genotypes for about 60% of the roughly 700 donors, treating that subset as a discovery cohort. High-throughput TCR immunosequencing, statistical association of individual TCRs with disease status, and machine learning were combined to predict cytomegalovirus infection status. Alongside the repertoire data, information on donor age, sex, ethnicity and CMV serostatus was compiled. The number of donors typed differed by locus, with about 629-630 for A, B, C, DRB1 and DQB1, about 500 for DQA1, approximately 570 for DPA1, and approximately 470 for DPB1. An earlier analysis of approximately 500 of the donors applied high-throughput TCR beta sequencing to assess whether each TCR beta V gene segment acted as functional or pseudogenic. Across under 500 genotyped donors of the cohort, an average of roughly 250,000 unique TCR beta nucleotide sequences per donor were sequenced, and roughly a sixth of those sequences were non-productive.

Details on this clone: No antigen is known for it.

The library was made by the immunoSEQ multiplex PCR assay. The multiplex PCR relied on a mix of 60 forward primers for TCR Vbeta segments and 13 reverse primers for TCR Jbeta segments. The CDR3 region of rearranged TCR beta genes was amplified from genomic DNA by a multiplex PCR assay. The amplified TCR beta libraries were sequenced on the Illumina HiSeq System as 87-base-pair reads. In the source study's methods: A later analysis tallied 75 million to 85 million unique TCR beta chains across the 666 repertoires, and approximately 12 million of those chains were shared by two or more donors. Raw reads were error-corrected and collapsed into unique sequences with a nearest-neighbor algorithm that merged closely related sequences to remove PCR and sequencing errors. CDR3 sequences were aligned to IMGT reference sequences to assign V, D and J gene segments. For a sequence to be retained, at least a six-nucleotide match to both a V gene segment and a J gene segment was required. A rearrangement was called productive if the CDR3 had no stop codons and remained in frame with V and J, and every other rearrangement was called non-productive. CDR3 was defined by IMGT convention, running from the second conserved V-encoded cysteine to the conserved J-encoded phenylalanine. The earlier analysis of around 640 of the donors excluded sequences that lacked an unambiguous match to a single V gene segment. An earlier analysis of a few hundred of the donors called V segments functional above 56.7% productive rearrangements and segregating when the between-donor standard deviation exceeded 5%. To diagnose cytomegalovirus status from the catalog of TCR beta chain sequences, a statistical classification framework was built. A later analysis assigned V and J genes by comparing TCR nucleotide sequences with IMGT/GENE-DB human TR gene sequences. Using the TCRdist pipeline, a later analysis assigned CDR3 sequences along with most-parsimonious VDJ recombination scenarios. In a later analysis, every TCR beta chain was defined by the combination of its CDR3 amino acid sequence and its V-gene family, and reads without a unique V-gene family were dropped. A later analysis removed several hundred highly shared, low-generation-probability nucleotide sequences to deal with suspected cross-contamination and a sequencing artifact. A later analysis calculated a clonal expansion index for each public chain from normalized within-repertoire ranks of inferred template counts. A later analysis computed generation probabilities with a VDJ recombination model fitted to out-of-frame rearrangements, and checked the results against IGoR. A later analysis scored TCR-TCR, TCR-HLA and TCR-CMV co-occurrence with hypergeometric tests, applying a repertoire-size bias correction to TCR pairs. In a later analysis, false discovery rates were estimated by permuting HLA or CMV assignments 20 times. A later analysis grouped co-occurring TCRs with DBSCAN, adding TCRdist sequence similarity when clustering within HLA-allele-positive subsets. Co-occurrence clustering excluded repertoires with fewer than 30,000 or more than 120,000 public chains, plus five with anomalous nucleotide sharing. What TCRdb holds here is the immuneACCESS table cut down to in-frame rearrangements. Part of the clones is not present; checked against another copy, under half of the missing clones reflect an unresolved V gene, and the others are unexplained. That table is the source of V, J and clone size, and D and trimming were worked out from the DNA. The table for this sample records just over 20,000 clones. Of the sample, 22% falls within the top ten clones.

The cohort was made up of approximately 700 healthy bone marrow donors. Cohort members were all nominally healthy when sampled, although unrecorded immune exposures were likely present. The donor tested CMV seropositive, placing the donor among the 310 or so seropositive members of the cohort. A peripheral blood sample was provided by each donor, and peripheral blood mononuclear cells were used for TCR beta sequencing. Genomic DNA extraction from the blood cell samples was performed with the Qiagen DNeasy Blood Extraction Kit. From the germline V gene, CDR1 is SNHLY and CDR2 is FYNNEI. V is cut by 4 bases and J by 6 bases, and the space between the germline ends is 4 bases. From its cysteine to its phenylalanine, the CDR3 spans 11 amino acids. Only the CDR3 DNA is retained, 33 bases long and in frame from the first base. What the study reported, not specific to this receptor: At a false discovery rate of 0.05, a later analysis linked 16,000 or so TCR beta sequences to specific HLA alleles. Because counts were too low, under 20 rarely observed V segments, including chromosome 9 orphons, were left out of the earlier analysis of over 550 of the donors. Compared with the roughly 600-donor mean, donors in an Asian-associated ancestry cluster had fewer N-insertions in productive TCRs, according to a later genetic analysis. Because HLA typing was missing for some donors at each locus, association tests included only the typed subset. A later analysis reported that several top co-occurrence clusters appeared linked to parvovirus B19, influenza, CMV and Epstein-Barr virus. In a later analysis, most CMV-associated TCR beta chains were found to appear HLA-restricted, with HLA associations seemingly driven largely by CMV exposure. Correlated functional status among segregating V segments might be attributable to linkage disequilibrium, but an unknown experimental factor could not be ruled out. A total of 150 or so TCR beta chains were listed by the study as associated with cytomegalovirus. Across donors, most TCR sequences were observed very rarely, whereas some public TCRs were present in many individuals. The classifier was reported to diagnose cytomegalovirus status with high specificity and sensitivity in both the original cohort and the validation cohort. The authors suggested that the approach could potentially be generalized to other disease states and immunological phenotypes. This cohort had only TCR beta chains sequenced, and the lack of alpha or paired-chain data limited which features could be detected. In a later analysis, HLA-associated TCR beta chains were found to be more clonally expanded and to have lower generation probabilities than equally common non-associated chains. The sequencing pipeline was judged likely to have produced a cluster of highly shared sequence variants as a technical artifact. When HLA alleles, especially DR and DQ, strongly co-occurred, TCR associations were difficult to assign to individual alleles. Some IMGT-functional V segments, including TRBV6-2 and TRBV6-3, could not be told apart with the 87-base-pair reads, so those segments were excluded. Presence/absence analyses assumed roughly uniform sequencing depth across donors, an assumption that may not hold. In vitro tests confirmed that a few of the cytomegalovirus-associated TCR beta chains recognize cytomegalovirus antigens. An association between a missense DCLRE1C variant and V-gene and J-gene trimming of TCR beta chains was found in a later genetic analysis and replicated in an independent cohort. Broadly in line with IMGT annotations, most TCR beta V segments showed up in productive rearrangements about 87% or about 30% of the time in an earlier analysis of 587 of the donors. A further reported finding was that TCR beta sequences accurately predicted the HLA-A and HLA-B alleles for most subjects in the first cohort. The only immune exposure information available for the cohort was CMV serostatus. According to a later analysis, TCR association rates differed among HLA loci, with DRB1 alleles showing the most associated TCRs and HLA-C alleles showing the fewest.

The V and J genes are TRBV2 and TRBJ1-5; no D gene can be assigned with confidence. The source material was PBMCs. The sequence was collected from a man aged 55 to 69 in good health and CMV-seropositive. CDR3 reads: CASSVSQPQHF. The DNA sequence is given as TGTGCCAGCAGTGTTAGTCAGCCCCAGCATTTT. With the portions outside the CDR3 filled from the reference TRBV2 and TRBJ1-5 genes, the complete variable region becomes EPEVTQTPSHQVTQMGQEVILRCVPISNHLYFYWYRQILGQKVEFLVSFYNNEISEKSEIFDDQFSVERPDGSNFTLKIRSTKLEDSAMYFCASSVSQPQHFGDGTRLSIL.